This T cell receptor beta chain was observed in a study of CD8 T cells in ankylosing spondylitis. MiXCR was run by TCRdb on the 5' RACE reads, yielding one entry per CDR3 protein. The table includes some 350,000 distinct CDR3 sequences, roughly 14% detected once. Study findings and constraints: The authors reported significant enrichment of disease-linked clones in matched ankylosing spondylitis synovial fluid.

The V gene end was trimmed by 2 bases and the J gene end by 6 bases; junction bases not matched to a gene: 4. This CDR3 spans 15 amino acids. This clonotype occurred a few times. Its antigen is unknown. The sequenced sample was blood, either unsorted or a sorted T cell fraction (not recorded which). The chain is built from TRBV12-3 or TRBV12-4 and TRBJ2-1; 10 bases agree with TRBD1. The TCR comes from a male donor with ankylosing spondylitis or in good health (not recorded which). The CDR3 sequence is CASSLMGQGSNEQFF. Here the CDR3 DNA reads TGTGCCAGCAGTTTAATGGGACAGGGGTCCAATGAGCAGTTCTTC.